This T cell receptor beta chain was profiled in a study of T cells in Graves' hyperthyroidism and ophthalmopathy. Across the whole study: Before treatment of any kind, peripheral blood was taken at initial diagnosis.

What was amplified from RNA transcripts were TCR beta CDR3 regions. Primed by the HTBI set, a first-round RT-PCR was run on the TCR CDR3. TCRdb itself ran the multiplex PCR reads through MiXCR, one entry per CDR3 protein. Among about 500,000 distinct CDR3 sequences listed, roughly a sixth were seen once. The V and J ends lost 4 bases and 1 base respectively, with 14 bases between them. The germline CDR1 and CDR2 sequences are SEHNR and FQNEAQ (reference sequence). The CDR3 totals 15 residues. Exclusions: uncontrolled infection, other autoimmune disease, pregnancy, lactation. The chain links TRBV7-9 to TRBJ2-7; perhaps TRBD1 as D (6 bases). The sequence derives from a woman younger than 35 with Graves' ophthalmopathy. Sequences were obtained from blood. The CDR3, as DNA: TGTGCCAGCAGCTCGACAGGTTCAAGGTCCTACGAGCAGTACTTC. It encodes CASSSTGSRSYEQYF.